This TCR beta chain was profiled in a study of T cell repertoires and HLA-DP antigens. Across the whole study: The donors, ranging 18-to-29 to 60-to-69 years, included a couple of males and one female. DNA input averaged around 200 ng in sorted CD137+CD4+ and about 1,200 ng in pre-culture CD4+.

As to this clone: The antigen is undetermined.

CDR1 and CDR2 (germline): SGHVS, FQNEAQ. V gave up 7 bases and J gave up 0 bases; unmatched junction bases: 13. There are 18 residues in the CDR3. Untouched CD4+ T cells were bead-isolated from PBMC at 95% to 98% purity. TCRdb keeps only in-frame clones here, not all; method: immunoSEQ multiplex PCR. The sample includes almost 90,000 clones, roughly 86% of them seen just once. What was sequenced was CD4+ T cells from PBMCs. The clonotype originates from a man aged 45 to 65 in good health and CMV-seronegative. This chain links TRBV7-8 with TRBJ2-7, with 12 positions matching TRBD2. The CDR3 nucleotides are TGTGCCAGCAAGATAGGAGGGACTAGCGGGTGGCGCTCCTACGAGCAGTACTTC. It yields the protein CASKIGGTSGWRSYEQYF.